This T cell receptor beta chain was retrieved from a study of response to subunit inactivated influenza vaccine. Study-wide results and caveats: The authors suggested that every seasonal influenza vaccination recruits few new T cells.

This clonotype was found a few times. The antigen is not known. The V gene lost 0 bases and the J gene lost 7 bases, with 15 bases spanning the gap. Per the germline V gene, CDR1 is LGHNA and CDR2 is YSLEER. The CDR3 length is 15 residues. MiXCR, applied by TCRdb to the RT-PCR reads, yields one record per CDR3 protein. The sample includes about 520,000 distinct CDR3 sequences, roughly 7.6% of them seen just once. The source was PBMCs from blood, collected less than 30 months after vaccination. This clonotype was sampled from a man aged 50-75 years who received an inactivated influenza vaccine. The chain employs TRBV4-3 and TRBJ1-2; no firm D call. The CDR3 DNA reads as TGCGCCAGCAGCCAAGATAGACCCCGGGCAGTTGGCTACACCTTC. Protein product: CASSQDRPRAVGYTF.